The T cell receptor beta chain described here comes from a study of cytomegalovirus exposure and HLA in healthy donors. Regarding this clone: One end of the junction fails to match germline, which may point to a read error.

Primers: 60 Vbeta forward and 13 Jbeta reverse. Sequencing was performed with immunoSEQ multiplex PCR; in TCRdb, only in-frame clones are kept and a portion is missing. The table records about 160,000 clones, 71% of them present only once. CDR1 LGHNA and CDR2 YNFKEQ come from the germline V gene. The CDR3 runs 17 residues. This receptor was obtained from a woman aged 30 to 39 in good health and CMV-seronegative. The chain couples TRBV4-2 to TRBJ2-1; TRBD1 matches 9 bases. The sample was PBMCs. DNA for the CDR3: TGTGCCAGCAGCCATGCTCCCGGGACAGGGTCCTTCAATGAGCAGTTCTTC. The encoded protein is CASSHAPGTGSFNEQFF.